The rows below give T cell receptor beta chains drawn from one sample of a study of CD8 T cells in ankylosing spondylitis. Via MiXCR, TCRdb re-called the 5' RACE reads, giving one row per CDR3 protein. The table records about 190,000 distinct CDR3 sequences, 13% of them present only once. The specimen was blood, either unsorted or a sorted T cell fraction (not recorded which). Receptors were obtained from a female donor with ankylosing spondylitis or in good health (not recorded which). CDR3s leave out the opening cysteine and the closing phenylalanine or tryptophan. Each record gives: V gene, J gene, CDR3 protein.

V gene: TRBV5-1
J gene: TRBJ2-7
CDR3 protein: ASSGTSGNHEQY

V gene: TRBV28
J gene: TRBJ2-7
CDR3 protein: ASTFDRALYEQY

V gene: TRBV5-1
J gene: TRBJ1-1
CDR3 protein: ASSLQDTGQAF

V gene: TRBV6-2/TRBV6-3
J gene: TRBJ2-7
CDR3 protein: ASTGRGAGTYEQY

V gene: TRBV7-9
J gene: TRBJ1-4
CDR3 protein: ASSLIQGEEKLF

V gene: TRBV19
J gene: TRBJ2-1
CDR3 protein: ASSIAGGRAGNEQF

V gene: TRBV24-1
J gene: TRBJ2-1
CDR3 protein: ATSDTTGGRYNEQF

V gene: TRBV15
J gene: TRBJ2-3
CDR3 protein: ATSGRWTSGTDTQY

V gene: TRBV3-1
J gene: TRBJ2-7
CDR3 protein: ASSLLAGGYEQY

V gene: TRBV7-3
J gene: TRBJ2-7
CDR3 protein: ASSPDGYEEY

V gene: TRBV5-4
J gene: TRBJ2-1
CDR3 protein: ASSLDRQTRPELGQF

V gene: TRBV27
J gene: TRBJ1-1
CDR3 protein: ASSLHVGTEAF

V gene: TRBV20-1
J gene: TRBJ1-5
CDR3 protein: SARVNRGLNQPQH

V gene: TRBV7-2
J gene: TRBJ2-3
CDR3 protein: ASSLVQGGDTQY

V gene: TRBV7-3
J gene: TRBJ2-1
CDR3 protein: ASSLYAGGGNNEQF

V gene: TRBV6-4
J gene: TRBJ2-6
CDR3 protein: ASSEGRSGANVLT

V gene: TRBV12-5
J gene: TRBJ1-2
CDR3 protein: ASGLGGLGGYNYGYT

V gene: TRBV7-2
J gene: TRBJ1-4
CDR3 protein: ASSPQTGATNEKLF

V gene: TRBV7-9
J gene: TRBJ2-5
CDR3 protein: ASSLDGGLPETQY

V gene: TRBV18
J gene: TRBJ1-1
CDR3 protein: ASSRLALNTEAF

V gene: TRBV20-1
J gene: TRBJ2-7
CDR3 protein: SATGGGRYYEQY

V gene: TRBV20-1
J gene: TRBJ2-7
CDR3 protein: SAPGQGNFYEQY

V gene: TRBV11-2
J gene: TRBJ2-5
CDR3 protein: ASSSGTSGNQETQY

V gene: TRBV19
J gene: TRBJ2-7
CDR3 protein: ASSRGLESPTKQY

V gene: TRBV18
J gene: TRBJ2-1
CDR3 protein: ASSPQGASEQF

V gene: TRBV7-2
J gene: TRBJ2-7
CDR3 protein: ASSYPRLVLGQY

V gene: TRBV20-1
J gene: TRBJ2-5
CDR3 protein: SAWLAGEETQY